This T cell receptor beta chain was captured in a study of blood T cell repertoires in COVID-19. Across the whole study: The study drew acute and convalescent COVID-19 samples from the United States, Italy and Spain.

V was clipped by 8 bases and J by 3 bases, with 14 bases between them. This CDR3 is 14 amino acids long. Germline V CDR1 and CDR2: SGHRS, YFSETQ. As handled by the study authors: Reference gene primer amplification in the assay estimated nucleated cell counts. Using immunoSEQ multiplex PCR, the repertoire was profiled, and TCRdb retains in-frame clones only, with some absent. The V and J calls and the clone size are those of that table, but D and trimming were determined from the DNA. The sample has about 70,000 clones; about 82% are singletons. The V and J genes are TRBV5-1 and TRBJ2-2; D not resolved. The clonotype was recovered from an older woman with acute or convalescent COVID-19. The sequenced material came from peripheral blood. The CDR3 region is CASTAKVDTGELFF. In DNA form, the CDR3 reads TGCGCCAGTACAGCCAAGGTCGACACCGGGGAGCTGTTTTTT.